These 4 T cell receptor beta chains share one sample of origin, sequenced in a study of blood T cells in healthy people across ages. Primers used in a second PCR of about 7 to 12 cycles were a sample-barcoded 5' primer and a J-beta primer mix. TCRdb redid the calling of the 5' RACE reads with MiXCR, one entry per CDR3 protein. The sample has over 600,000 distinct CDR3 sequences; approximately 21% are singletons. Sequencing was done on a sample of blood. These receptors all stem from a man between 65 and 79 years old in good health.

The gene calls are TRBV7-2 and TRBJ2-1, with D possibly TRBD2 on 6 matching bases. The ends were cut back, 6 bases at V and 11 bases at J, with 17 bases in the middle. The CDR3 sequence is 13 residues long. CDR1 is SGHTA and CDR2 is FQGNSA in the germline V gene. CDR3 nucleotides: TGTGCCAGCAGTCAGACCTGGGGAGGCCAGCAGTTCTTC. Translating gives CASSQTWGGQQFF.

Many counts were recorded for this clonotype. The chain employs TRBV19 and TRBJ2-1; a possible D gene is TRBD2 (6 bases). The V and J ends lost 5 bases and 4 bases respectively, with 12 bases between them. CDR3 size: 14 residues. Germline values: CDR1 LNHDA, CDR2 SQIVND (reference sequence). CDR3 in DNA: TGTGCCAGTAGTTGGAGCGGACTATACAATGAGCAGTTCTTC. Encoded protein: CASSWSGLYNEQFF.

This clonotype has more than one count but fewer than ten. Sequence at one end of the junction differs from germline and may be a read error. The chain has TRBV11-2 and TRBJ2-3; TRBD2 aligns across 8 bases. The CDR3 length is 15 residues. Per germline, CDR1 SGHAT and CDR2 FQNNGV. CDR3 region: CASRKTSGAGDAQYF. The DNA of the CDR3 is TGTGCCAGCAGGAAAACTAGCGGAGCGGGAGATGCGCAGTATTTT. The full variable domain, rest sourced from reference TRBV11-2 and TRBJ2-3, is EAGVAQSPRYKIIEKRQSVAFWCNPISGHATLYWYQQILGQGPKLLIQFQNNGVVDDSQLPKDRFSAERLKGVDSTLKIQPAKLEDSAVYLCASRKTSGAGDAQYFGPGTRLTVL.

V and J are TRBV7-8 and TRBJ2-5, with D tentatively TRBD2 (7 bases). Germline assignment: CDR1 SGHVS and CDR2 FQNEAQ. The CDR3 spans 13 residues. V lost 6 bases to trimming and J lost 11 bases, with 19 bases between them. The CDR3 protein is CASRESRGATQYF. The CDR3 DNA follows: TGTGCCAGCAGGGAAAGCCGGGGGGCGACACAGTACTTC.